One sample yielded the 30 T cell receptor beta chains listed below, sequenced in a study of shared clonotypes between healthy human individuals. The naive CD8 subset, CD45RO-negative cells positively selected for CCR7, excluded terminally differentiated effector memory CD45RA+ cells. The repertoire was sequenced with immunoSEQ multiplex PCR; TCRdb's copy has only in-frame clones and lacks some. The sample includes roughly 2 million clones, just under 95% seen only once; the top ten take 1.1%. Sequencing was performed on naive CD8+ T cells sorted from blood. These receptors were obtained from a man between 18 and 29 years old in good health.

V and J are TRBV7-8 and TRBJ2-5; TRBD1 aligns across 10 bases. The V and J ends lost 5 bases and 0 bases, in that order; junction bases with no gene match: 9. CDR1 and CDR2 (germline): SGHVS, FQNEAQ. The CDR3 is 17 amino acids. DNA for the CDR3: TGTGCCAGCAGCCGATACGGGACAGGGGTGTACCAAGAGACCCAGTACTTC. Amino acid sequence: CASSRYGTGVYQETQYF.

V gene TRBV25-1 combines with J gene TRBJ2-6, with TRBD1 as a possible D gene (6 bases). From germline, CDR1 is MGHDK and CDR2 SYGVNS. CDR3 length: 16 amino acids. With 6 bases removed from V and 0 bases from J, the gap between germline ends came to 12 bases. The CDR3 sequence: CASRPGVSSGANVLTF. The CDR3, as DNA: TGTGCCAGCAGACCAGGGGTGAGCTCTGGGGCCAACGTCCTGACTTTC.

This clone came up a few times. This chain uses TRBV11-2 with TRBJ1-1; a possible D gene is TRBD1 (5 bases). The CDR3 consists of 13 residues. Trimming pared 0 bases from V and 11 bases from J, leaving 13 bases between. Germline V lookup: CDR1 SGHAT, CDR2 FQNNGV. The DNA of the CDR3 is TGTGCCAGCAGCTTAGACAGTACAGGATCGGCTTTCTTT. Amino acid sequence: CASSLDSTGSAFF.

The V and J genes are TRBV27 and TRBJ2-5; 10 bases match TRBD2. The CDR3 has 15 amino acids. Trimming cost V 3 bases and J 4 bases; bases outside gene matches: 5. The germline gives CDR1 MNHEY, CDR2 SMNVEV (reference sequence). For the CDR3, the DNA is TGTGCCAGCAGTTTGCTAGCGGGAGAGGGAGAGACCCAGTACTTC. Translation gives CASSLLAGEGETQYF.

CDR3: CASSLARGYSLEQYF. The CDR3, as DNA: TGTGCCAGCAGCTTAGCGCGGGGGTACTCTCTCGAGCAGTACTTC. The rearrangement links TRBV7-9 to TRBJ2-7; 7 bases match TRBD2. The germline CDR1 and CDR2 sequences are SEHNR and FQNEAQ (reference sequence). Trimming at V came to 0 bases and at J to 6 bases, leaving 8 bases not matched to a gene. The CDR3 is made up of 15 amino acids. Full variable domain (missing parts from reference TRBV7-9 and TRBJ2-7): DTGVSQNPRHKITKRGQNVTFRCDPISEHNRLYWYRQTLGQGPEFLTYFQNEAQLEKSRLLSDRFSAERPKGSFSTLEIQRTEQGDSAMYLCASSLARGYSLEQYFGPGTRLTVT.

This chain joins TRBV9 and TRBJ2-3; D possibly corresponds to TRBD1 (6 bases). This CDR3 region has 16 residues. V shed 4 bases and J shed 5 bases, with 20 bases lying between them. Germline V gene lookup returns CDR1 SGDLS and CDR2 YYNGEE. In DNA, the CDR3 is TGTGCCAGCAGCCCAGATACAGGGTTAGGAGTAGATACGCAGTATTTT. It translates to CASSPDTGLGVDTQYF. Full variable domain (rest looked up from reference TRBV9 and TRBJ2-3): DSGVTQTPKHLITATGQRVTLRCSPRSGDLSVYWYQQSLDQGLQFLIQYYNGEERAKGNILERFSAQQFPDLHSELNLSSLELGDSALYFCASSPDTGLGVDTQYFGPGTRLTVL.

The chain couples TRBV29-1 to TRBJ2-7, with 8 bases fitting TRBD1. The ends lost 1 base at V and 2 bases at J; junction bases unmatched: 7. CDR1 and CDR2 (germline): SQVTM, ANQGSEA. This CDR3 region has 15 residues. CDR3: CSVEGLGDRPYEQYF. Here the CDR3 DNA reads TGCAGCGTTGAAGGTCTCGGGGACAGGCCCTACGAGCAGTACTTC.

This chain uses TRBV5-4 with TRBJ2-1; a weak D match, TRBD2 (7 bases). The germline V gene encodes CDR1 SGHNT and CDR2 YYREEE (reference sequence). The V end lost 4 bases, the J end lost 8 bases, and 22 bases lay between the germline ends. This CDR3 is 16 amino acids long. The CDR3 region is CASSTRDEGGLDEQFF. The CDR3 nucleotides read TGTGCCAGCAGCACGCGGGACGAGGGGGGGTTAGATGAGCAGTTCTTC. The full variable domain, completed using reference TRBV5-4 and TRBJ2-1, is ETGVTQSPTHLIKTRGQQVTLRCSSQSGHNTVSWYQQALGQGPQFIFQYYREEENGRGNFPPRFSGLQFPNYSSELNVNALELDDSALYLCASSTRDEGGLDEQFFGPGTRLTVL.

The genes are TRBV5-1 and TRBJ2-2; D unclear. This CDR3 has 14 residues. The V end was cut by 0 bases, the J end by 3 bases, with 6 bases between. Germline V lookup: CDR1 SGHRS, CDR2 YFSETQ. CDR3 sequence reads: CASSLDSYTGELFF. CDR3 coding DNA: TGCGCCAGCAGCTTGGACTCATACACCGGGGAGCTGTTTTTT.

The V and J genes are TRBV13 and TRBJ1-2; the D is unclear. This CDR3 spans 12 amino acids. CDR1 is PRHDT, CDR2 FYEKMQ, per germline (reference sequence). The V gene lost 0 bases and the J gene lost 6 bases, with 5 bases spanning the gap. In nucleotides, the CDR3 is TGTGCCAGCAGCTTAGGGGGTAATGGCTACACCTTC. As protein: CASSLGGNGYTF.

The gene calls are TRBV4-1 and TRBJ2-7; 14 bases align to TRBD2. Germline V gene lookup returns CDR1 MGHRA and CDR2 YSYEKL. The junction had 11 bases not matched to a gene; V was cut back by 5 bases and J by 2 bases. The length of the CDR3 is 18 residues. The CDR3 loop is CASSKSGTSGSMTYEQYF. The CDR3 DNA reads as TGCGCCAGCAGCAAATCCGGGACTAGCGGGAGTATGACCTACGAGCAGTACTTC.

This clone was seen only a few times. The chain joins TRBV25-1 to TRBJ1-2, with D possibly being TRBD1 (6 bases). The germline V gene has CDR1 MGHDK and CDR2 SYGVNS. CDR3 length: 14 residues. Trimming left V 6 bases short and J 8 bases short, with 19 bases between. CDR3 residues: CASRDLGGTGGYTF. The CDR3 nucleotides are TGTGCCAGCAGAGACCTTGGGGGCACGGGGGGCTACACCTTC.

This chain connects TRBV14 to TRBJ1-3, with 7 bases that match TRBD1. This CDR3 has 14 residues. The germline V gene has CDR1 SGHDN and CDR2 FVKESK. J lost 1 base, V lost 4 bases, and 1 base had no gene match. CDR3 protein: CASSRQGSGNTIYF. DNA of the CDR3: TGTGCCAGCAGCCGACAGGGATCTGGAAACACCATATATTTT.

This clone was detected once. The J gene is TRBJ2-3, the V gene TRBV9, with a tentative D call TRBD2 (7 bases). Trimming shortened V by 3 bases and J by 5 bases, and 16 bases separated the two germline ends. This CDR3 contains 15 residues. Germline assignment: CDR1 SGDLS and CDR2 YYNGEE. CDR3 in amino acids: CASSAGEGGRDTQYF. The DNA of the CDR3 is TGTGCCAGCAGCGCTGGGGAGGGGGGAAGAGATACGCAGTATTTT.

The chain combines TRBV11-2 with TRBJ2-1; 16 positions match TRBD2. The CDR3 loop spans 18 amino acids. The V segment lost 8 bases and the J segment 8 bases; nucleotides outside the gene matches: 15. In germline, CDR1 is SGHAT, CDR2 FQNNGV. The CDR3 protein is CASSTGTSGRASQHEQFF. DNA for the CDR3: TGTGCCAGCTCTACCGGGACTAGCGGGAGGGCCTCTCAACATGAGCAGTTCTTC.

The rearrangement uses TRBV14 and TRBJ1-1, with 8 bases fitting TRBD1. Germline CDR1 reads SGHDN; CDR2 reads FVKESK. The CDR3 covers 17 residues. After removal of 1 base from V and 2 bases from J, the junction contained 9 bases not matched to a gene. In DNA form, the CDR3 reads TGTGCCAGCAGCCAAGCCGGGACAGGAGTTTTTAACACTGAAGCTTTCTTT. This codes for CASSQAGTGVFNTEAFF.

The V gene is TRBV6-1, the J gene TRBJ2-7; 7 positions agree with TRBD2. Per the germline V gene, CDR1 is MNHNS and CDR2 is SASEGT. V was pared by 11 bases and J by 5 bases, with 12 bases of the junction left unmatched. This CDR3 spans 13 amino acids. CDR3 coding DNA: TGTGCCGGACGACCCCCGGGAGGAAACGAGCAGTACTTC. This translates into CAGRPPGGNEQYF.

The chain carries TRBV10-2 and TRBJ2-1; D possibly corresponds to TRBD2 (5 bases). Germline V gene sequence: CDR1 WSHSY, CDR2 SAAADI. Trimming removed 6 bases from V and 3 bases from J, with 15 bases in between. CDR3 length: 15 residues. In DNA, the CDR3 is TGCGCCAGCAGCGAACGGGGAACCATCTACAATGAGCAGTTCTTC. This sequence encodes CASSERGTIYNEQFF.

This clone occurred once. The chain uses TRBV5-4 and TRBJ1-1; D is ambiguous. Trimming took off 0 bases at V and 7 bases at J, with 4 bases between the two ends. In germline, CDR1 is SGHNT, CDR2 YYREEE (reference sequence). The CDR3 is made up of 11 amino acids. The CDR3 DNA sequence: TGTGCCAGCAGCTTGGATAATGAAGCTTTCTTT. It encodes CASSLDNEAFF.

CDR3 nucleotide sequence: TGTGCCAGCAGCCAAGACAAGACTAGCGGGGGTTCCCCCTACGAGCAGTACTTC. Residues: CASSQDKTSGGSPYEQYF. J is TRBJ2-7 and V is TRBV4-2; 12 positions agree with TRBD2. The V gene's germline CDR1 is LGHNA and CDR2 YNFKEQ. Trimming at V came to 0 bases and at J to 2 bases, leaving 8 bases not matched to a gene. The CDR3 spans 18 residues.

The chain is built from TRBV2 and TRBJ2-1; D ambiguous. V shed 10 bases and J shed 9 bases, with 16 bases lying between them. The V gene's germline CDR1 is SNHLY and CDR2 FYNNEI. The CDR3 has 12 amino acids. The CDR3 loop is CAILAPPGEQFF. CDR3 nucleotide sequence: TGTGCCATTCTCGCGCCCCCGGGTGAGCAGTTCTTC.

The V call is TRBV2, the J call TRBJ1-2; D might be TRBD1 (5 bases). V dropped 1 base and J dropped 2 bases, with 11 bases sitting between them. The germline V gene encodes CDR1 SNHLY and CDR2 FYNNEI. CDR3 length equals 15 residues. The CDR3: CASSEGGARNYGYTF. CDR3 in DNA: TGTGCCAGCAGTGAAGGAGGGGCTAGGAACTATGGCTACACCTTC.

The J gene is TRBJ2-2, the V gene TRBV10-1, with 8 bases identical to TRBD2. Germline trimming cut 8 bases from V and 4 bases from J; bases unmatched to any gene: 9. CDR1 is WNHNN, CDR2 SYGVQD, per germline (reference sequence). The CDR3 runs to 15 residues. The CDR3 DNA reads as TGCGCCAGCGGGGCTAGCGGGTCTGCCACCGGGGAGCTGTTTTTT. Protein sequence: CASGASGSATGELFF.

Concerning this clone: This specimen includes other DNA sequences encoding the same CDR3. The chain uses TRBV4-3 and TRBJ2-3; D not certain. Trimming removed 0 bases from V and 6 bases from J, with 10 bases in between. Looked up from germline, CDR1 is LGHNA and CDR2 is YSLEER. The CDR3 has 14 residues. CDR3 amino acids: CASSQESGADTQYF. As DNA, the CDR3 is TGCGCCAGCAGCCAAGAAAGTGGTGCGGATACGCAGTATTTT.

The chain links TRBV18 to TRBJ2-7; TRBD1 aligns across 9 bases. The V segment lost 1 base and the J segment 3 bases; nucleotides outside the gene matches: 16. This CDR3 is built from 19 residues. Germline values: CDR1 KGHSH, CDR2 LQKENI. The CDR3 DNA follows: TGTGCCAGCTCACCACTGAGACAGGGACTACAGGGGGCTTACTACGAGCAGTACTTC. It encodes CASSPLRQGLQGAYYEQYF.

CDR3 in DNA: TGCGCCAGCAGCTCCCGCCGGGCGGGGGAATACGAGCAGTACTTC. It translates to CASSSRRAGEYEQYF. The genes are TRBV5-1 and TRBJ2-7, with 7 bases matching TRBD2. Losses at the gene ends were 3 bases for V and 4 bases for J; bases not matched to a gene: 10. The CDR3 runs 15 residues. The germline V gene has CDR1 SGHRS and CDR2 YFSETQ.

This chain joins TRBV7-6 and TRBJ2-5; the match to TRBD1 covers 7 bases. This CDR3 spans 14 amino acids. Germline-derived CDR1 and CDR2 are SGHVS and FNYEAQ. V was pared by 5 bases and J by 2 bases, with 5 bases of the junction left unmatched. Written as DNA, the CDR3 is TGTGCCAGCAGCCCCGGGACAGATCAAGAGACCCAGTACTTC. Translated: CASSPGTDQETQYF.

The rearrangement links TRBV4-1 to TRBJ1-1; tentatively, D is TRBD1 (6 bases). CDR1 and CDR2 from the germline V gene are MGHRA and YSYEKL. V was clipped by 4 bases and J by 8 bases, with 14 bases between them. The CDR3 length is 13 residues. The CDR3 region has the DNA TGCGCCAGCAGCCGTCCATCAGGGGAGGAAGCTTTCTTT. Its translation is CASSRPSGEEAFF.

This sequence joins TRBV7-9 and TRBJ2-5; a possible D gene is TRBD1 (5 bases). There are 14 residues in the CDR3. With 5 bases removed from V and 2 bases from J, the gap between germline ends came to 12 bases. Germline V gene lookup returns CDR1 SEHNR and CDR2 FQNEAQ (reference sequence). Here the CDR3 DNA reads TGTGCCAGCAGCAGTTTGACAGCACAAGAGACCCAGTACTTC. This encodes CASSSLTAQETQYF.

V usage is TRBV5-1 and J usage is TRBJ1-3, with D possibly TRBD1 on 5 matching bases. CDR1 is SGHRS and CDR2 is YFSETQ in the germline V gene. The length of the CDR3 is 19 residues. Deletions cut 0 bases from V and 2 bases from J, with 21 bases between. The CDR3 coding sequence is TGCGCCAGCAGCTTGGAGGGGCGTTCGGCAGGGACTGCTGGAAACACCATATATTTT. Translated, it gives CASSLEGRSAGTAGNTIYF. Combining the CDR3 with reference TRBV5-1 and TRBJ1-3 gives the whole variable domain KAGVTQTPRYLIKTRGQQVTLSCSPISGHRSVSWYQQTPGQGLQFLFEYFSETQRNKGNFPGRFSGRQFSNSRSEMNVSTLELGDSALYLCASSLEGRSAGTAGNTIYFGEGSWLTVV.